One and the same sample provided the 20 T cell receptor beta chains below, sequenced in a study of radiotherapy plus CTLA-4 blockade in lung cancer. Profiled with immunoSEQ multiplex PCR; TCRdb holds only in-frame clones, not every one. The sample includes about 62,000 clones, less than 85% seen only once; the top ten take about 3%. Here the sequenced sample was peripheral blood, taken from a patient treated with radiotherapy plus ipilimumab. Source of these receptors: a human donor with non-small cell lung cancer who had a complete response to radiotherapy plus ipilimumab.

A single count supports this clone. This chain joins TRBV7-3 and TRBJ2-1; 8 nucleotides match TRBD2. Germline lookup yields CDR1 SGHTA and CDR2 FQGTGA. After removal of 2 bases from V and 4 bases from J, the junction contained 7 bases not matched to a gene. CDR3 size: 16 residues. CDR3: CASSLSVASGYNEQFF. Written as DNA, the CDR3 is TGTGCCAGCAGCTTATCGGTCGCTAGCGGGTACAATGAGCAGTTCTTC. The variable domain in full, with the rest retrieved from reference TRBV7-3 and TRBJ2-1, is GAGVSQTPSNKVTEKGKYVELRCDPISGHTALYWYRQSLGQGPEFLIYFQGTGAADDSGLPNDRFFAVRPEGSVSTLKIQRTERGDSAVYLCASSLSVASGYNEQFFGPGTRLTVL.

This sequence joins TRBV14 and TRBJ2-7; possibly TRBD1 for D (5 bases). The length of the CDR3 is 14 residues. The germline CDR1 and CDR2 sequences are SGHDN and FVKESK. V lost 4 bases, J lost 0 bases, and 10 bases lay in between. The CDR3 is CASSRGSFSYEQYF. CDR3 DNA: TGTGCCAGCAGCCGGGGCTCCTTCTCCTACGAGCAGTACTTC.

This chain connects TRBV4-1 to TRBJ1-1; 7 bases agree with TRBD1. The CDR3 runs 17 residues. The V segment lost 0 bases and the J segment 3 bases; nucleotides outside the gene matches: 10. CDR1 MGHRA and CDR2 YSYEKL come from the germline V gene. The CDR3 bases are TGCGCCAGCAGCCAAGATACGAGGGGGCCGTCCTACACTGAAGCTTTCTTT. As protein: CASSQDTRGPSYTEAFF.

This clone was observed a single time. The chain couples TRBV7-9 to TRBJ1-1; weak D call: TRBD1 (6 bases). Trimming stripped 0 bases from V and 4 bases from J, with 12 bases between. The V gene's germline CDR1 is SEHNR and CDR2 FQNEAQ (reference sequence). This CDR3 region has 15 residues. The CDR3 sequence is CASSLARGLSTEAFF. CDR3 sequence (DNA): TGTGCCAGCAGCTTAGCGCGGGGGCTCAGCACTGAAGCTTTCTTT.

This rearrangement joins TRBV11-2 to TRBJ1-2; no reliable D call. The V gene's germline CDR1 is SGHAT and CDR2 FQNNGV. The length of the CDR3 is 15 residues. The V end lost 3 bases, the J end lost 5 bases, and 16 bases lay between the germline ends. DNA of the CDR3: TGTGCCAGCAGCTTCTCGGGTAAGGTAAGGTATGGCTACACCTTC. Amino acids: CASSFSGKVRYGYTF.

The CDR3 bases are TGTGCCAGCAGCTTATCAGGGGTTGAGACCCAGTACTTC. Residues: CASSLSGVETQYF. This chain links TRBV7-9 with TRBJ2-5; tentative D call: TRBD1 (6 bases). Germline V gene sequence: CDR1 SEHNR, CDR2 FQNEAQ (reference sequence). V was pared by 2 bases and J by 5 bases, with 9 bases between. The CDR3 extends over 13 amino acids.

The rearrangement links TRBV27 to TRBJ2-5, with D possibly being TRBD2 (6 bases). The CDR3 spans 15 residues. CDR1 MNHEY and CDR2 SMNVEV come from the germline V gene (reference sequence). Trimming pared 4 bases from V and 3 bases from J, leaving 15 bases between. The CDR3 spells CASSWGVGLKETQYF. In nucleotides, the CDR3 is TGTGCCAGCAGTTGGGGGGTAGGACTTAAAGAGACCCAGTACTTC.

The chain joins TRBV5-1 to TRBJ1-4, with D unresolved. V lost 3 bases to trimming and J lost 5 bases, with 11 bases between them. Germline V CDR1 and CDR2: SGHRS, YFSETQ. The CDR3 loop spans 14 amino acids. The CDR3 loop reads CASSSQVPNEKLFF. Written as DNA, the CDR3 is TGCGCCAGCAGCTCTCAGGTGCCCAATGAAAAACTGTTTTTT.

V usage is TRBV9 and J usage is TRBJ2-1; 9 nucleotides agree with TRBD1. Per germline, CDR1 SGDLS and CDR2 YYNGEE. The length of the CDR3 is 17 residues. The V gene end was trimmed by 0 bases and the J gene end by 6 bases; junction bases not matched to a gene: 10. The CDR3, as DNA: TGTGCCAGCAGCGTAGATACAGGGGGCGTTTTTAGCAATGAGCAGTTCTTC. It specifies CASSVDTGGVFSNEQFF.

The table lists this clone with a few counts. The V gene is TRBV6-5, the J gene TRBJ2-7, with 9 bases lining up with TRBD2. This CDR3 has 16 amino acids. The germline V gene has CDR1 MNHEY and CDR2 SVGAGI. With 2 bases clipped from V and 6 bases from J, the junction kept 11 bases outside the gene matches. As DNA, the CDR3 is TGTGCCAGCAGTTACGGCATAGCGGGAGTGGGGGGCGAGCAGTACTTC. It encodes CASSYGIAGVGGEQYF.

This rearrangement joins TRBV28 to TRBJ2-1; 9 bases line up with TRBD2. After removal of 6 bases from V and 5 bases from J, the junction contained 14 bases not matched to a gene. This CDR3 is built from 17 residues. Per germline, CDR1 MDHEN and CDR2 SYDVKM. The CDR3 reads CASSWQDLAGRNNEQFF. The CDR3 DNA reads as TGTGCCAGCAGCTGGCAAGATCTAGCGGGGCGGAACAATGAGCAGTTCTTC.

This clone was detected once. Written as DNA, the CDR3 is TGTGCCAGCAGCGTCGGCTTAAAGCAGGGGGGAAACACCATATATTTT. Its protein product is CASSVGLKQGGNTIYF. The chain joins TRBV9 to TRBJ1-3; D might be TRBD1 (6 bases). The CDR3 totals 16 residues. V lost 2 bases to trimming and J lost 4 bases, with 16 bases between them. The germline V gene has CDR1 SGDLS and CDR2 YYNGEE.

Regarding this clone: One end of the junction fails to match germline, which may point to a read error. The rearrangement joins TRBV5-4 to TRBJ2-1, with D maybe TRBD2 (6 bases). Germline CDR1 reads SGHNT; CDR2 reads YYREEE (reference sequence). The CDR3 is 13 amino acids. The chain's CDR3 is CASSLDWDSTGVF. Here the CDR3 DNA reads TGTGCCAGCAGCTTGGACTGGGACTCAACCGGGGTCTTC.

This chain joins TRBV18 and TRBJ2-7; D perhaps matches TRBD2 (5 bases). Germline V lookup: CDR1 KGHSH, CDR2 LQKENI. The CDR3 length is 15 residues. Trimming removed 3 bases at V and 3 bases at J, with 15 bases between. In DNA form, the CDR3 reads TGTGCCAGCTCACCGGTACGGGGATCGGGCTACGAGCAGTACTTC. This sequence encodes CASSPVRGSGYEQYF.

A note on this clone: Sequence at one end of the junction differs from germline and may be a read error. This chain links TRBV5-1 with TRBJ2-7; 7 bases map to TRBD2. CDR1 and CDR2 from the germline V gene are SGHRS and YFSETQ. The CDR3 covers 15 residues. The CDR3 DNA sequence: TGTGCCAGCAGTCAACAGCGGGACTCTTCCTACGAGCAGTACTTC. Protein product: CASSQQRDSSYEQYF. Filled out from reference TRBV5-1 and TRBJ2-7, the complete variable domain reads KAGVTQTPRYLIKTRGQQVTLSCSPISGHRSVSWYQQTPGQGLQFLFEYFSETQRNKGNFPGRFSGRQFSNSRSEMNVSTLELGDSALYLCASSQQRDSSYEQYFGPGTRLTVT.

This chain connects TRBV2 to TRBJ2-1; D is perhaps TRBD2 (6 bases). Trimming took off 6 bases at V and 6 bases at J, with 18 bases between the two ends. CDR1 and CDR2 (germline): SNHLY, FYNNEI. The CDR3 totals 15 residues. DNA of the CDR3: TGTGCCAGCAGCGATGGACTAACCTACTTCAATGAGCAGTTCTTC. The encoded protein is CASSDGLTYFNEQFF. The variable domain in full, completed from reference TRBV2 and TRBJ2-1, reads EPEVTQTPSHQVTQMGQEVILRCVPISNHLYFYWYRQILGQKVEFLVSFYNNEISEKSEIFDDQFSVERPDGSNFTLKIRSTKLEDSAMYFCASSDGLTYFNEQFFGPGTRLTVL.

V gene TRBV4-1 combines with J gene TRBJ1-3, with D tentatively TRBD1 (6 bases). The germline V and J ends were trimmed by 2 bases and 0 bases, with 8 bases remaining between them. The germline gives CDR1 MGHRA, CDR2 YSYEKL. This CDR3 has 15 amino acids. This CDR3 reads CASSQTDSSGNTIYF. The CDR3 DNA follows: TGCGCCAGCAGCCAAACGGACAGCTCTGGAAACACCATATATTTT.

The chain employs TRBV9 and TRBJ2-3; D perhaps matches TRBD2 (6 bases). Germline V gene data show CDR1 as SGDLS and CDR2 as YYNGEE. The CDR3 runs to 14 residues. V was trimmed by 3 bases and J by 0 bases, leaving 8 bases between them. The DNA for the CDR3 is TGTGCCAGCAGCGGAACTAGCAGCACAGATACGCAGTATTTT. Its translation is CASSGTSSTDTQYF.

V and J are TRBV7-9 and TRBJ2-7, with a possible D match to TRBD2 (6 bases). Between the trimmed V and J ends, which lost 3 bases and 2 bases, there was a span of 8 bases. The CDR3 loop spans 13 amino acids. Germline V CDR1 and CDR2: SEHNR, FQNEAQ (reference sequence). CDR3 protein: CASSLGGTYEQYF. CDR3 coding DNA: TGTGCCAGCAGCTTGGGGGGAACCTACGAGCAGTACTTC.

This clone came up a few times. CDR3 DNA sequence: TGTGCCAGCAGGGCTGGGGGGTTACAAGAGACCCAGTACTTC. It yields the protein CASRAGGLQETQYF. The chain employs TRBV6-1 and TRBJ2-5, with TRBD2 as a possible D gene (6 bases). V gave up 6 bases and J gave up 2 bases, with 13 bases separating them. CDR1 is MNHNS, CDR2 SASEGT, per germline. The CDR3 extends over 14 amino acids.